This passage covers 18 T cell receptor beta chains from one sample sequenced in a study of Graves' ophthalmopathy and Graves' hyperthyroidism. RNA transcripts were the template, and TCR beta CDR3 regions were amplified from them. The authors performed first-round RT-PCR with HTBI primers and then a second-round multiplex PCR. TCRdb reprocessed the multiplex PCR reads via MiXCR and lists one record per CDR3 protein. The sample carries 740,000 or so distinct CDR3 sequences, roughly 40% recorded once. The sample consisted of peripheral blood. All receptors derive from an adult man with Graves' ophthalmopathy.

The rearrangement links TRBV25-1 to TRBJ1-6; D gene ambiguous. Germline V gives CDR1 MGHDK, CDR2 SYGVNS. The CDR3 contains 14 residues. V gave up 8 bases and J gave up 7 bases, with 15 bases separating them. CDR3 sequence: CASPIGTSNSPLHF. The DNA for the CDR3 is TGTGCCAGCCCCATTGGTACCTCAAATTCACCCCTCCACTTT.

This clonotype was picked up a small number of times. This rearrangement joins TRBV9 to TRBJ2-2, with unresolved D. Trimming left V 3 bases short and J 1 base short, with 7 bases between. CDR3 length: 14 amino acids. The germline V gene encodes CDR1 SGDLS and CDR2 YYNGEE. CDR3 DNA: TGTGCCAGCAGCGGCAGCGTGAACACCGGGGAGCTGTTTTTT. This codes for CASSGSVNTGELFF.

The chain couples TRBV25-1 to TRBJ1-1, with a tentative D call TRBD1 (5 bases). The CDR3 extends over 18 amino acids. CDR1 MGHDK and CDR2 SYGVNS come from the germline V gene. V was cut by 6 bases and J by 5 bases, with 28 bases left in between. CDR3 DNA sequence: TGTGCCAGCAGCCAAGGTGGCGAGTTTAGGGGCAGAGAAACTGAAGCTTTCTTT. It encodes CASSQGGEFRGRETEAFF.

The sample holds many counts of this clonotype. V gene TRBV15 combines with J gene TRBJ2-5, with TRBD1 matching over 7 bases. Germline V gene sequence: CDR1 LNHNV, CDR2 YYDKDF (reference sequence). Trimming took 2 bases from V and 2 from J; bases not matched to a gene: 8. CDR3 length: 16 residues. The CDR3 region is CATSRSSPGQQETQYF. The CDR3 bases are TGTGCCACCAGCAGATCCTCCCCGGGACAGCAAGAGACCCAGTACTTC.

About this clonotype itself: The CDR3 end shows no conserved phenylalanine or tryptophan, and so a read error is likely. The chain couples TRBV9 to TRBJ2-2; a possible D gene is TRBD2 (6 bases). This CDR3 region has 12 residues. Looked up from germline, CDR1 is SGDLS and CDR2 is YYNGEE. V lost 6 bases, J lost 4 bases, and 7 bases lay in between. The CDR3 here is CASTGSTGELFI. In nucleotides, the CDR3 is TGTGCCAGCACCGGGAGCACCGGGGAGCTGTTTATT.

The rearrangement uses TRBV14 and TRBJ1-2; TRBD1 agrees at 7 bases. Germline loops: CDR1 SGHDN, CDR2 FVKESK. CDR3 size: 16 residues. The ends lost 4 bases at V and 4 bases at J; junction bases unmatched: 12. CDR3 DNA sequence: TGTGCCAGCAGCCGACACGGGACAGAACTACTCTATGGCTACACCTTC. This encodes CASSRHGTELLYGYTF.

Notes on this clonotype: Being one base from a much bigger clone, this may be a read error. V gene TRBV7-2 combines with J gene TRBJ1-5, with D possibly TRBD1 on 5 matching bases. CDR1 is SGHTA and CDR2 is FQGNSA in the germline V gene. The V end lost 1 base, the J end lost 5 bases, and 12 bases lay between the germline ends. The length of the CDR3 is 15 residues. CDR3 sequence reads: CASSLGMWGDQPQHF. The CDR3, as DNA: TGTGCCAGCAGCTTAGGGATGTGGGGGGATCAGCCCCAGCATTTT.

The table lists this clonotype with many counts. This chain connects TRBV7-2 to TRBJ2-7; D ambiguous. This CDR3 spans 12 amino acids. CDR1 and CDR2 (germline): SGHTA, FQGNSA. Trimming stripped 3 bases from V and 6 bases from J, with 9 bases between. The CDR3 spells CASSLSGSEQYF. The CDR3 DNA reads as TGTGCCAGCAGCTTGTCAGGTAGCGAGCAGTACTTC.

This clonotype was detected a few times. CDR3 region: CASSLVSSGRINEQYF. CDR3 nucleotide sequence: TGCGCCAGCAGCTTGGTTTCTAGCGGGAGGATAAACGAGCAGTACTTC. The chain couples TRBV5-1 to TRBJ2-7; TRBD2 matches at 11 bases. Germline V gene data show CDR1 as SGHRS and CDR2 as YFSETQ. CDR3 size: 16 residues. Trimming removed 0 bases from V and 5 bases from J; junction bases left unmatched: 7.

The V gene is TRBV7-9, the J gene TRBJ2-7; D assignment may be TRBD1 or TRBD2 (5 bases each). Germline V CDR1 and CDR2: SEHNR, FQNEAQ (reference sequence). V lost 1 base and J 5 bases, leaving 9 bases between the germline ends. This CDR3 is built from 13 residues. The CDR3 nucleotides are TGTGCCAGCAGCTTAGTATTGGGGGACGAGCAGTACTTC. Translating gives CASSLVLGDEQYF.

This clonotype was seen at least ten times. This chain links TRBV20-1 with TRBJ2-7; no clear D gene. Trimming shortened V by 1 base and J by 1 base, and 5 bases separated the two germline ends. The germline V gene has CDR1 DFQATT and CDR2 SNEGSKA (reference sequence). The CDR3 has 12 residues. CDR3 residues: CSARVQSYEQYF. CDR3 nucleotide sequence: TGCAGTGCTAGAGTGCAGTCCTACGAGCAGTACTTC.

The CDR3 DNA follows: TGTGCCAGCAGCTTAGGATTCTACAACCGGGACCGAAACACTGAAGCTTTCTTT. This encodes CASSLGFYNRDRNTEAFF. The chain joins TRBV9 to TRBJ1-1, with TRBD1 as a possible D gene (5 bases). V lost 4 bases and J lost 2, with 24 bases in between. CDR3 size: 18 residues. In germline, CDR1 is SGDLS, CDR2 YYNGEE.

This clonotype was detected a few times. V and J are TRBV5-1 and TRBJ1-1; 7 bases are a match to TRBD1. J lost 7 bases, V lost 0 bases, and 9 bases had no gene match. Germline values: CDR1 SGHRS, CDR2 YFSETQ. The CDR3 is 15 residues long. The CDR3 spells CASSLAVGQLNEAFF. CDR3 coding DNA: TGCGCCAGCAGCTTGGCCGTGGGACAGCTAAATGAAGCTTTCTTT. The full variable domain, its missing parts supplied by reference TRBV5-1 and TRBJ1-1, is KAGVTQTPRYLIKTRGQQVTLSCSPISGHRSVSWYQQTPGQGLQFLFEYFSETQRNKGNFPGRFSGRQFSNSRSEMNVSTLELGDSALYLCASSLAVGQLNEAFFGQGTRLTVV.

This clonotype was observed a few times. The CDR3 sequence is CASSYGRRGAGYGYTF. The CDR3 DNA follows: TGTGCCAGCAGTTACGGGCGGAGGGGAGCCGGCTATGGCTACACCTTC. J is TRBJ1-2 and V is TRBV2; D is possibly TRBD1 (5 bases). CDR1 is SNHLY, CDR2 FYNNEI, per germline. The ends were cut back, 5 bases at V and 4 bases at J, with 20 bases in the middle. This CDR3 contains 16 residues. The full variable domain, in which reference TRBV2 and TRBJ1-2 provide the parts outside the CDR3, is EPEVTQTPSHQVTQMGQEVILRCVPISNHLYFYWYRQILGQKVEFLVSFYNNEISEKSEIFDDQFSVERPDGSNFTLKIRSTKLEDSAMYFCASSYGRRGAGYGYTFGSGTRLTVV.

This clonotype occurred once. A much more abundant neighbour one base away suggests this may be a read error. J is TRBJ1-5 and V is TRBV2; maybe TRBD1 (5 bases). Germline CDR1 is SNHLY and CDR2 is FYNNEI. The CDR3 is 14 residues long. V was cut by 7 bases and J by 7 bases, with 17 bases left in between. CDR3 loop: CASIRGGGGQPQHF. The CDR3 coding sequence is TGTGCCAGCATTCGGGGCGGGGGAGGGCAGCCCCAGCATTTT.

Points on this clonotype: Sequence at one end of the junction differs from germline and may be a read error. V is TRBV15 and J is TRBJ1-1; weak D call: TRBD1 (6 bases). The CDR3 runs 17 residues. Germline lookup yields CDR1 LNHNV and CDR2 YYDKDF (reference sequence). This CDR3 reads CATSRGTAARMNAEAFF. CDR3 DNA: TGTGCCACCAGCAGAGGGACAGCCGCCCGAATGAACGCTGAAGCTTTCTTT.

This clonotype was seen a few times. The chain uses TRBV20-1 and TRBJ1-1, with D unclear. The CDR3 has 15 residues. V lost 0 bases and J lost 0, with 11 bases in between. Looked up from germline, CDR1 is DFQATT and CDR2 is SNEGSKA (reference sequence). CDR3 nucleotide sequence: TGCAGTGCTAGAGATCGAAGACGCCTGAACACTGAAGCTTTCTTT. Its protein product is CSARDRRRLNTEAFF.

The chain links TRBV25-1 to TRBJ2-2; 11 positions match TRBD1. This CDR3 comprises 17 residues. Germline V CDR1 and CDR2: MGHDK, SYGVNS. V was clipped by 4 bases and J by 6 bases; unmatched bases: 10. This CDR3 reads CASSARAGQGAAGELFF. The CDR3 DNA reads as TGTGCCAGCAGTGCTAGAGCCGGACAGGGGGCTGCCGGGGAGCTGTTTTTT.